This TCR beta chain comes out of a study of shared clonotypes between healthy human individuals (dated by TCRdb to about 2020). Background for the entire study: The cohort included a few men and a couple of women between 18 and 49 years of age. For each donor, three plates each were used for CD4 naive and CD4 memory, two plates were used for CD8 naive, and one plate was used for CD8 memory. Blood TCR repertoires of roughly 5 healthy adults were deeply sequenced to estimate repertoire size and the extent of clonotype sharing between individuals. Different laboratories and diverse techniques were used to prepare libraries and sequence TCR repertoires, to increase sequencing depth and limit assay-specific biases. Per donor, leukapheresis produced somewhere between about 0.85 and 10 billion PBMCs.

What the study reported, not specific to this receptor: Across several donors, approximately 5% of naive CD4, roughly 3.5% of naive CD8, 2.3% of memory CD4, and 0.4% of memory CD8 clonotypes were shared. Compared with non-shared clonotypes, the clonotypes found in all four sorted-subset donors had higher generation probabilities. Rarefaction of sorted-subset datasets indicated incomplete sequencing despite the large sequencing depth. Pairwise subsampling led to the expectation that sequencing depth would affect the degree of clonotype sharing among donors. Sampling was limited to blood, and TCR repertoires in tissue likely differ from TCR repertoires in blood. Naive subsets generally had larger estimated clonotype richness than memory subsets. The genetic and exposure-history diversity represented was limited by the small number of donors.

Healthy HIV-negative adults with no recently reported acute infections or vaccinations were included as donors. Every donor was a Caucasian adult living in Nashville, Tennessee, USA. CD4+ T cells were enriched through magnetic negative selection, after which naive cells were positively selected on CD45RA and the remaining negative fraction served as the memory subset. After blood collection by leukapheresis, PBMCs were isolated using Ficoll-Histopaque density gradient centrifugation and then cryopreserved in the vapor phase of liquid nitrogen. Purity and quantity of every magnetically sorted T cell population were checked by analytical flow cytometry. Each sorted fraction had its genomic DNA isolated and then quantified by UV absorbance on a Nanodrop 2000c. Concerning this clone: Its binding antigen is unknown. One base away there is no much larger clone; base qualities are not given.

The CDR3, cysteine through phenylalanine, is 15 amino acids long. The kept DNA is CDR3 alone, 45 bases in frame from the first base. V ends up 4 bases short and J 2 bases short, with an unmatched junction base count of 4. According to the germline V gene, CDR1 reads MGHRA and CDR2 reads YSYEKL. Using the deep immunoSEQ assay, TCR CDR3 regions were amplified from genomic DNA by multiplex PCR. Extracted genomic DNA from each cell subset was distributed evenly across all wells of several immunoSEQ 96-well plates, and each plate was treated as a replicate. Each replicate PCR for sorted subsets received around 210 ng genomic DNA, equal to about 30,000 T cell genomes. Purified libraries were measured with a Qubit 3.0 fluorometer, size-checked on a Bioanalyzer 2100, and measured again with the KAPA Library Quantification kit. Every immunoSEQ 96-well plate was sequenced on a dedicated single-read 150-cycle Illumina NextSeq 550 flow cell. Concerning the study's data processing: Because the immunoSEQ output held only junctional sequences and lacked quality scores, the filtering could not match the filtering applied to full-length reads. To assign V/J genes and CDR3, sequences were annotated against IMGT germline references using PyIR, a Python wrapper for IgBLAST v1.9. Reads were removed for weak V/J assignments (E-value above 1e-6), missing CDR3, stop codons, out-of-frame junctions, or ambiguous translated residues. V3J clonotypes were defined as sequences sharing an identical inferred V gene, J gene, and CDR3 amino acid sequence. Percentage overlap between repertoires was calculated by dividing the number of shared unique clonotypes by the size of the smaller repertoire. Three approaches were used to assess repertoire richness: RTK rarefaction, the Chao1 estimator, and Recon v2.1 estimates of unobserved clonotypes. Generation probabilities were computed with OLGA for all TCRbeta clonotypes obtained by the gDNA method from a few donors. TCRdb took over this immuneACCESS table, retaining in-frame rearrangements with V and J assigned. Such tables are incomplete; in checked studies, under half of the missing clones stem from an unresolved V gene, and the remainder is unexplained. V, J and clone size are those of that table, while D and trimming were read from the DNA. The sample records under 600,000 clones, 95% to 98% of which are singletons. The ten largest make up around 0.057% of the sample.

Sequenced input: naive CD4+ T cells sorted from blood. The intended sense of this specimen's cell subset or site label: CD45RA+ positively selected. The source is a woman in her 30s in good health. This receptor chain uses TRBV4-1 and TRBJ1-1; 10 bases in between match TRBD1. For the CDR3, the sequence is CASSPGQGVNTEAFF. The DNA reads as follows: TGCGCCAGCAGCCCAGGACAGGGGGTAAACACTGAAGCTTTCTTT.